This TCR beta chain was sequenced during a study of blood T cell repertoires in COVID-19. Study background: There were acute and convalescent COVID-19 samples, and they came from the United States, Italy and Spain. PBMCs, B-cell-depleted T cells, or T cells were the source of the cDNA or gDNA that made up the material.

Per the study methods: Amplifying reference gene primers gave estimates of nucleated cell counts. Profiled with immunoSEQ multiplex PCR; TCRdb holds only in-frame clones, not every one. That table supplies the V and J calls and clone size; D and trimming were determined from the DNA. The sample includes about 120,000 clones, around three quarters of them seen just once. After removal of 2 bases from V and 3 bases from J, the junction contained 5 bases not matched to a gene. The CDR3 totals 17 residues. Germline assignment: CDR1 LGHDT and CDR2 YNNKEL (reference sequence). This clone was seen a single time.

This clonotype originated in a man aged 60 to 69 with active or convalescent COVID-19. This chain uses TRBV3-1 (or the pseudogene TRBV3-2) with TRBJ2-3; 13 nucleotides agree with TRBD2. Sequenced: peripheral blood. CDR3 region: CASSQPGLAGETDTQYF. The CDR3 DNA reads TGTGCCAGCAGCCAACCTGGACTAGCGGGAGAAACAGATACGCAGTATTTT.